These 25 T cell receptor beta chains originate from one sample sequenced in a study of regulatory T cells in long-lasting Graves disease. This sample's time point: persistent/refractory GD, antithyroid drugs over 5 years with positive TRAb. PBMCs were the source of the RNA used for TCR sequencing. CDR3 regions were amplified by Arm-PCR using iRepertoire HTBI primers to build TCR beta libraries. Using its own MiXCR run on the multiplex PCR reads, TCRdb lists one record per CDR3 protein. The data show 350,000 to 500,000 distinct CDR3 sequences, 21% seen once. Sequenced here: peripheral blood mononuclear cells (PBMCs), sampled when the disease was refractory, from a patient treated with antithyroid drugs. These TCRs come from a female donor with Graves disease.

There are many counts of this clonotype. The rearrangement uses TRBV12-3 or TRBV12-4 and TRBJ2-7; 9 bases line up with TRBD2. V lost 7 bases and J lost 4; bases outside the gene matches: 5. This CDR3 region has 13 residues. The CDR3 is CASTRTSVYEQYF. CDR3 nucleotides: TGTGCCAGCACCCGGACTAGCGTATACGAGCAGTACTTC.

Written as DNA, the CDR3 is TGCGCCAGCAGCCAAGACTTCGGAATAAACGAGCAGTACTTC. Its protein is CASSQDFGINEQYF. The rearrangement uses TRBV4-1 and TRBJ2-7; D ambiguous. The CDR3 totals 14 residues. Germline CDR1 and CDR2: MGHRA and YSYEKL. Trimming removed 0 bases from V and 5 bases from J, with 11 bases in between.

The table lists this clonotype with many counts. The chain recombines TRBV12-3 or TRBV12-4 with TRBJ2-7; 9 positions match TRBD1. CDR3 length: 14 amino acids. V lost 5 bases, J lost 7 bases, and 9 bases stayed unmatched. This CDR3 is CASSVRDRADEQYF. DNA for the CDR3: TGTGCCAGCAGTGTAAGGGACAGGGCAGATGAGCAGTACTTC.

This clonotype showed up many times. The chain combines TRBV28 with TRBJ2-7, with unresolved D. V was clipped by 0 bases and J by 0 bases, with 15 bases between them. The CDR3 is 17 residues long. The V gene's germline CDR1 is MDHEN and CDR2 SYDVKM. The CDR3 bases are TGTGCCAGCAGTTTATGGGGTTATAGCCCCCTCTCCTACGAGCAGTACTTC. Translated: CASSLWGYSPLSYEQYF.

The sample holds a few counts of this clonotype. The rearrangement uses TRBV27 and TRBJ2-7, with TRBD2 matching 11 bases. V dropped 4 bases and J dropped 6; count of bases not matched to a gene: 17. Per germline, CDR1 MNHEY and CDR2 SMNVEV (reference sequence). The length of the CDR3 is 18 residues. The CDR3 sequence is CASSSRAGLLAGGAEQYF. The CDR3 DNA reads TGTGCCAGCAGTTCCCGAGCGGGCCTTCTAGCGGGGGGAGCCGAGCAGTACTTC.

Notes on this clonotype: This may come from a read error, since a much larger clone is one base off. The chain employs TRBV5-6 and TRBJ1-2, with 9 bases that match TRBD1. Trimming removed 4 bases from V and 4 bases from J; junction bases left unmatched: 2. The CDR3 extends over 13 amino acids. Germline CDR1 reads SGHDT; CDR2 reads YYEEEE. The CDR3 region has the DNA TGTGCCAGCAGCATGGACAGGGGCTATGGCTACACCTTC. It yields the protein CASSMDRGYGYTF. Combining the CDR3 with reference TRBV5-6 and TRBJ1-2 gives the whole variable domain DAGVTQSPTHLIKTRGQQVTLRCSPKSGHDTVSWYQQALGQGPQFIFQYYEEEERQRGNFPDRFSGHQFPNYSSELNVNALLLGDSALYLCASSMDRGYGYTFGSGTRLTVV.

This clonotype occurred many times. V and J are TRBV28 and TRBJ2-7; 15 bases agree with TRBD2. Germline loops: CDR1 MDHEN, CDR2 SYDVKM. Trimming cost V 5 bases and J 1 base; bases outside gene matches: 3. CDR3 length: 16 residues. The CDR3 DNA sequence: TGTGCCAGCAGTATCGGACTAGCGGGAGGGTCCTACGAGCAGTACTTC. Translated: CASSIGLAGGSYEQYF.

This clonotype was seen a handful of times. The J gene is TRBJ2-2, the V gene TRBV18; no clear D. The CDR3 is 17 residues long. The germline V gene has CDR1 KGHSH and CDR2 LQKENI. V dropped 2 bases and J dropped 3 bases, with 16 bases sitting between them. The CDR3 here is CASSPISCLVDTGELFF. The CDR3 coding sequence is TGTGCCAGCTCACCAATCTCTTGTCTAGTCGACACCGGGGAGCTGTTTTTT.

This clonotype was recorded many times. This sequence joins TRBV11-3 and TRBJ2-5; D not certain. This CDR3 has 12 amino acids. CDR1 is SGHNT and CDR2 is YENEEA in the germline V gene. Trimming cost V 5 bases and J 0 bases, with 4 bases left between them. CDR3 region: CASSLNQETQYF. The CDR3 coding sequence is TGTGCCAGCAGCCTAAACCAAGAGACCCAGTACTTC.

This clonotype was seen at least ten times. The J gene is TRBJ1-5, the V gene TRBV28; 8 positions agree with TRBD1. The CDR3 loop spans 12 amino acids. J was trimmed by 5 bases and V by 10 bases; bases with no gene match: 4. From germline, CDR1 is MDHEN and CDR2 SYDVKM. CDR3 bases: TGTGCCAATGGACAGGGCTATCAGCCCCAGCATTTT. Protein sequence: CANGQGYQPQHF.

This clonotype was counted many times. The chain is built from TRBV11-1 and TRBJ2-7; 9 positions agree with TRBD1. Unmatched junction bases numbered 3, after V lost 3 bases and J lost 0 bases. Germline-derived CDR1 and CDR2 are SGHAT and FQDESV (reference sequence). The CDR3 has 15 amino acids. The CDR3 sequence: CASSFGTGSSYEQYF. The CDR3 coding sequence is TGTGCCAGCAGCTTCGGGACAGGGAGCTCCTACGAGCAGTACTTC.

This clonotype was counted only a few times. The J gene is TRBJ1-3, the V gene TRBV5-1; D possibly corresponds to TRBD1 (5 bases). V was cut by 5 bases and J by 4 bases, with 13 bases left in between. CDR3 length: 14 amino acids. Looked up from germline, CDR1 is SGHRS and CDR2 is YFSETQ. CDR3 bases: TGCGCCAGCAGTCCCCAGGGAGTCGGAAACACCATATATTTT. This encodes CASSPQGVGNTIYF.

CDR3 region: CASSSISTSGSYRELFF. In DNA, the CDR3 is TGTGCCAGCAGTTCTATAAGTACTAGCGGGAGTTACCGGGAGCTGTTTTTT. This rearrangement joins TRBV6-5 to TRBJ2-2; 11 bases are a match to TRBD2. Germline CDR1 is MNHEY and CDR2 is SVGAGI. V trimming: 4 bases; J trimming: 9 bases; junction bases outside the gene matches: 13. This CDR3 spans 17 amino acids.

The table lists this clonotype with a few counts. The chain recombines TRBV15 with TRBJ1-5, with 7 bases aligning to TRBD1. Trimming took 0 bases from V and 5 from J; bases not matched to a gene: 1. The CDR3 is 14 residues long. Germline V CDR1 and CDR2: LNHNV, YYDKDF (reference sequence). CDR3 in DNA: TGTGCCACCAGCAGAGATACAGGGGATCAGCCCCAGCATTTT. Protein product: CATSRDTGDQPQHF.

This clonotype was detected only a few times. At one end, the junction sequence differs from germline, possibly due to a read error. The V call is TRBV3-1, the J call TRBJ1-2, with D maybe TRBD1 (5 bases). The germline V gene has CDR1 LGHDT and CDR2 YNNKEL (reference sequence). This CDR3 spans 12 amino acids. The CDR3 nucleotides read TGTGCCAGCAGACAAGATGGGGGACGCTACACCTTC. Its protein is CASRQDGGRYTF.

The J gene is TRBJ2-5, the V gene TRBV5-1; 12 positions agree with TRBD2. Germline loops: CDR1 SGHRS, CDR2 YFSETQ. The V segment lost 4 bases and the J segment 2 bases; nucleotides outside the gene matches: 6. The length of the CDR3 is 16 residues. CDR3 sequence (DNA): TGCGCCAGCAGCCCACTAGCGGGAGGTTATCAAGAGACCCAGTACTTC. This codes for CASSPLAGGYQETQYF. The full variable domain, its missing parts supplied by reference TRBV5-1 and TRBJ2-5, is KAGVTQTPRYLIKTRGQQVTLSCSPISGHRSVSWYQQTPGQGLQFLFEYFSETQRNKGNFPGRFSGRQFSNSRSEMNVSTLELGDSALYLCASSPLAGGYQETQYFGPGTRLLVL.

This clonotype was found once. The V gene is TRBV12-3 or TRBV12-4, the J gene TRBJ2-3; perhaps TRBD1 as D (5 bases). This CDR3 is 13 amino acids long. V shed 7 bases and J shed 2 bases, with 10 bases lying between them. The CDR3 region is CASTQGLTDTQYF. For the CDR3, the DNA is TGTGCCAGCACTCAGGGCCTCACAGATACGCAGTATTTT.

This clonotype has a count of ten or more. V gene TRBV29-1 combines with J gene TRBJ2-2, with TRBD1 as a possible D gene (5 bases). The germline CDR1 and CDR2 sequences are SQVTM and ANQGSEA. The CDR3 runs 13 residues. Trimming pared 4 bases from V and 5 bases from J, leaving 11 bases between. The CDR3 here is CSVVGRRTGELFF. In DNA form, the CDR3 reads TGCAGCGTTGTGGGGCGCCGGACCGGGGAGCTGTTTTTT.

This clonotype has a handful of counts. CDR3 loop: CASSLSQVFLSGNTIYF. Here the CDR3 DNA reads TGTGCCAGCAGTTTATCTCAGGTGTTTCTCTCTGGAAACACCATATATTTT. The chain combines TRBV28 with TRBJ1-3; D ambiguous. The CDR3 is made up of 17 amino acids. The germline V and J ends were trimmed by 1 base and 0 bases, with 13 bases remaining between them. Germline V gene lookup returns CDR1 MDHEN and CDR2 SYDVKM.

The chain carries TRBV24-1 and TRBJ2-2; 7 bases map to TRBD1. The J segment lost 2 bases and the V segment lost 9 bases, leaving 5 bases of the junction unmatched. CDR1 and CDR2 from the germline V gene are KGHDR and SFDVKD. CDR3 size: 14 residues. The CDR3 coding sequence is TGTGCCACCGGGGACAGACGCAACACCGGGGAGCTGTTTTTT. Translating it yields CATGDRRNTGELFF.

This clonotype has at least ten counts. The J gene is TRBJ2-7, the V gene TRBV12-3 or TRBV12-4, with a possible D match to TRBD1 (6 bases). The V end lost 7 bases, the J end lost 2 bases, and 12 bases lay between the germline ends. The CDR3 spans 13 residues. The CDR3 is CASKEWDTYEQYF. The CDR3 DNA is TGTGCCAGCAAAGAATGGGACACCTACGAGCAGTACTTC.

CDR3 sequence: CASSLSRGSGNTIYF. The CDR3 DNA is TGTGCCAGCAGTTTAAGCAGGGGCTCTGGAAACACCATATATTTT. V and J are TRBV27 and TRBJ1-3, with D perhaps TRBD1 (6 bases). Between the trimmed V and J ends, which lost 2 bases and 0 bases, there was a span of 8 bases. The CDR3 spans 15 residues. CDR1 is MNHEY and CDR2 is SMNVEV in the germline V gene (reference sequence).

This clonotype was found many times. The chain joins TRBV28 to TRBJ2-2; 8 positions agree with TRBD1. The CDR3 covers 14 residues. The germline V gene has CDR1 MDHEN and CDR2 SYDVKM. Trimming cost V 10 bases and J 7 bases; bases outside gene matches: 11. Written as DNA, the CDR3 is TGTGCCACCTTGGACAGGGTGCTCGTCGGGGAGCTGTTTTTT. It encodes CATLDRVLVGELFF.

There are a few counts of this clonotype. This chain connects TRBV20-1 to TRBJ2-2; TRBD2 matches 9 bases. The CDR3 runs 18 residues. V was clipped by 5 bases and J by 4 bases; unmatched bases: 17. CDR1 and CDR2 (germline): DFQATT, SNEGSKA (reference sequence). CDR3 sequence: CSAERSGIAGEFTGELFF. DNA for the CDR3: TGCAGTGCTGAAAGGTCCGGAATAGCGGGAGAGTTCACCGGGGAGCTGTTTTTT.

The V call is TRBV9, the J call TRBJ2-5, with D possibly being TRBD1 (5 bases). Trimming removed 4 bases from V and 4 bases from J, with 14 bases in between. CDR1 and CDR2 from the germline V gene are SGDLS and YYNGEE. The CDR3 is 14 residues long. Written as DNA, the CDR3 is TGTGCCAGCAGCAATCAGGGTTTGGGAGAGACCCAGTACTTC. Its protein product is CASSNQGLGETQYF. The whole variable domain, remainder taken from reference TRBV9 and TRBJ2-5, is DSGVTQTPKHLITATGQRVTLRCSPRSGDLSVYWYQQSLDQGLQFLIQYYNGEERAKGNILERFSAQQFPDLHSELNLSSLELGDSALYFCASSNQGLGETQYFGPGTRLLVL.